This TCR beta chain was recovered during a study of PD-1 blockade in classical Hodgkin lymphoma. V was trimmed by 3 bases and J by 0 bases, leaving 18 bases between them. The CDR3 sequence is 17 residues long. CDR1 and CDR2 from the germline V gene are SGHKS and YYEKEE (reference sequence). Every patient was affected by relapse after autologous stem cell transplantation, while exposure to brentuximab vedotin was not uniform. Data came from immunoSEQ multiplex PCR; TCRdb stores just in-frame clones and leaves some out. The table shows 20,000 to 30,000 clones, with 80% to 85% occurring only once. This clonotype was obtained from a human donor with classical Hodgkin lymphoma. The J gene is TRBJ1-1, the V gene TRBV5-5, with D perhaps TRBD1 (6 bases). Sequences were derived from peripheral blood mononuclear cells (PBMCs), sampled before the second cycle of nivolumab. In DNA, the CDR3 is TGTGCCAGCAGCTCTGCTGGATCAGGGACACTGAACACTGAAGCTTTCTTT. Amino acids: CASSSAGSGTLNTEAFF.